The 29 T cell receptor beta chains below were found in one sample sequenced in a study of naive and memory T cell subsets. An equimolar mix of two oligonucleotides served as the beta constant-region primer for TRBC1 and TRBC2. The ligated cDNA underwent four PCR rounds using SP2 and nested alpha and beta constant-region primers. TCRdb reanalysed the UMI-ligation and nested PCR reads using MiXCR and keeps one entry per CDR3 protein. The table lists some 83,000 distinct CDR3 sequences, over 8.5% of them singletons. The sequenced material came from naive CD8+ T cells from blood. These receptors were collected from a human donor in good health.

This clonotype was observed at least ten times. This chain joins TRBV6-5 and TRBJ2-1; no clear D. Germline V CDR1 and CDR2: MNHEY, SVGAGI. Trimming took off 0 bases at V and 2 bases at J, with 5 bases between the two ends. The CDR3 runs to 14 residues. CDR3 amino acids: CASSYSSAYNEQFF. CDR3 nucleotide sequence: TGTGCCAGCAGTTACTCGTCGGCCTACAATGAGCAGTTCTTC.

This clonotype appeared many times. V and J are TRBV3-1 and TRBJ2-7, with TRBD1 identical over 7 bases. CDR3 length: 16 residues. With V trimmed by 0 bases and J by 7 bases, 12 bases remained unmatched. Germline-derived CDR1 and CDR2 are LGHDT and YNNKEL (reference sequence). CDR3 sequence (DNA): TGTGCCAGCAGCCAAGATGGTTGGGCAGGGGGTCAGGAGCAGTACTTC. Protein: CASSQDGWAGGQEQYF.

This clonotype appeared a few times. V usage is TRBV14 and J usage is TRBJ2-1; the D gene is possibly TRBD2 (5 bases). This CDR3 comprises 15 residues. V lost 1 base, J lost 8 bases, and 15 bases lay in between. The V gene's germline CDR1 is SGHDN and CDR2 FVKESK. In DNA form, the CDR3 reads TGTGCCAGCAGCCAAGTACTAGATCATACGGATGAGCAGTTCTTC. It yields the protein CASSQVLDHTDEQFF.

This clonotype has at least ten counts. This sequence joins TRBV5-5 and TRBJ2-1; 8 bases map to TRBD1. The germline gives CDR1 SGHKS, CDR2 YYEKEE (reference sequence). V dropped 0 bases and J dropped 8; count of bases not matched to a gene: 10. The CDR3 has 16 amino acids. The CDR3 protein is CASSLDIGQGTDEQFF. CDR3 DNA sequence: TGTGCCAGCAGCTTGGATATAGGACAGGGTACTGATGAGCAGTTCTTC. The full variable domain, with the rest looked up from reference TRBV5-5 and TRBJ2-1, is DAGVTQSPTHLIKTRGQQVTLRCSPISGHKSVSWYQQVLGQGPQFIFQYYEKEERGRGNFPDRFSARQFPNYSSELNVNALLLGDSALYLCASSLDIGQGTDEQFFGPGTRLTVL.

This clonotype was recorded many times. The CDR3 reads CASSPAERGPEAFF. CDR3 nucleotide sequence: TGTGCCAGCAGCCCGGCCGAAAGGGGACCTGAAGCTTTCTTT. The genes are TRBV7-9 and TRBJ1-1; D might be TRBD1 (5 bases). Trimming pared 5 bases from V and 6 bases from J, leaving 16 bases between. CDR1 is SEHNR and CDR2 is FQNEAQ in the germline V gene (reference sequence). The CDR3 sequence is 14 residues long.

J is TRBJ1-2 and V is TRBV7-9; TRBD1 aligns across 9 bases. Germline values: CDR1 SEHNR, CDR2 FQNEAQ (reference sequence). This CDR3 has 15 residues. With 4 bases clipped from V and 0 bases from J, the junction kept 3 bases outside the gene matches. CDR3 loop: CASSSGQGTNYGYTF. DNA of the CDR3: TGTGCCAGCAGCTCGGGACAGGGAACTAACTATGGCTACACCTTC.

The table lists this clonotype with many counts. The chain couples TRBV27 to TRBJ2-3, with a tentative D call TRBD2 (6 bases). Per germline, CDR1 MNHEY and CDR2 SMNVEV (reference sequence). The CDR3 extends over 17 amino acids. Trimming left V 9 bases short and J 2 bases short, with 24 bases between. CDR3 DNA sequence: TGTGCCAGTTATCGACGAAAGACGGGAGTCATCACAGATACGCAGTATTTT. Amino acids: CASYRRKTGVITDTQYF.

Only a few counts were recorded for this clonotype. The genes are TRBV7-8 and TRBJ2-5; TRBD1 matches 7 bases. Germline lookup yields CDR1 SGHVS and CDR2 FQNEAQ. V dropped 5 bases and J dropped 2; count of bases not matched to a gene: 8. The length of the CDR3 is 15 residues. CDR3 in DNA: TGTGCCAGCAGCATCGGACAGGCCATTCAAGAGACCCAGTACTTC. As protein: CASSIGQAIQETQYF.

This clonotype was counted between two and nine times. V and J are TRBV27 and TRBJ2-3, with 9 bases lining up with TRBD1. V dropped 3 bases and J dropped 4; count of bases not matched to a gene: 5. CDR3 length: 15 residues. Germline lookup yields CDR1 MNHEY and CDR2 SMNVEV (reference sequence). DNA of the CDR3: TGTGCCAGCAGTTTCACAGGGGGCGCCGCAGATACGCAGTATTTT. Translation: CASSFTGGAADTQYF.

This clonotype was seen a handful of times. This sequence joins TRBV28 and TRBJ2-1; 7 nucleotides line up with TRBD2. The CDR3 runs 17 residues. J lost 10 bases, V lost 7 bases, and 22 bases had no gene match. CDR1 is MDHEN, CDR2 SYDVKM, per germline. The CDR3 region has the DNA TGTGCCAGCACTTCAAACCCCCCGGCGGGAGATCAAAGGGAGCAGTTCTTC. This translates into CASTSNPPAGDQREQFF.

This clonotype was detected many times. CDR3: CASSSTENTEAFF. The CDR3 bases are TGTGCCAGCAGCTCTACCGAAAACACTGAAGCTTTCTTT. The chain carries TRBV5-5 and TRBJ1-1; D not resolved. The V gene's germline CDR1 is SGHKS and CDR2 YYEKEE (reference sequence). The CDR3 is 13 amino acids. Trimming removed 3 bases from V and 2 bases from J, with 8 bases in between.

This clonotype was seen only a few times. The V gene is TRBV6-5, the J gene TRBJ1-6; no clear D. In germline, CDR1 is MNHEY, CDR2 SVGAGI. CDR3 length equals 15 residues. Trimming took off 0 bases at V and 5 bases at J, with 8 bases between the two ends. CDR3 sequence (DNA): TGTGCCAGCAGTTACTCGGGCAGCAATAATTCACCCCTCCACTTT. Its protein is CASSYSGSNNSPLHF.

This clonotype was counted many times. J is TRBJ2-7 and V is TRBV29-1; D remains unclear. This CDR3 has 11 amino acids. V was pared by 7 bases and J by 3 bases, with 10 bases between. Germline CDR1 reads SQVTM; CDR2 reads ANQGSEA. CDR3 in DNA: TGCAGCGGATTGGACGGCTACGAGCAGTACTTC. It yields the protein CSGLDGYEQYF.

This clonotype was counted only a few times. The chain carries TRBV9 and TRBJ2-2, with TRBD2 matching over 8 bases. The length of the CDR3 is 17 residues. Germline loops: CDR1 SGDLS, CDR2 YYNGEE. After removal of 0 bases from V and 2 bases from J, the junction contained 6 bases not matched to a gene. In DNA form, the CDR3 reads TGTGCCAGCAGCGTAGTGCACGGGAGGGCCAACACCGGGGAGCTGTTTTTT. Its protein is CASSVVHGRANTGELFF.

This clonotype has a handful of counts. The DNA for the CDR3 is TGCGCCAGCAGCTCTACTAGCGGGAGACCCCAGAGCTCCTACAATGAGCAGTTCTTC. Translated, it gives CASSSTSGRPQSSYNEQFF. The V gene is TRBV5-1, the J gene TRBJ2-1; TRBD2 agrees at 11 bases. The CDR3 has 19 amino acids. CDR1 and CDR2 from the germline V gene are SGHRS and YFSETQ. V shed 3 bases and J 0 bases; nucleotides not matched to a gene: 11.

The chain employs TRBV5-1 and TRBJ2-7, with TRBD2 identical over 8 bases. The germline V gene has CDR1 SGHRS and CDR2 YFSETQ. The CDR3 length is 15 residues. Trimming at V came to 0 bases and at J to 5 bases, leaving 7 bases not matched to a gene. CDR3: CASSLVAGGRNEQYF. The DNA of the CDR3 is TGCGCCAGCAGCTTGGTTGCGGGAGGTCGCAACGAGCAGTACTTC.

This clonotype was seen repeatedly, ten times or more. The chain recombines TRBV4-3 with TRBJ2-1; the match to TRBD2 covers 7 bases. The germline CDR1 and CDR2 sequences are LGHNA and YSLEER. This CDR3 has 16 amino acids. After removal of 1 base from V and 4 bases from J, the junction contained 7 bases not matched to a gene. Here the CDR3 reads CASSQVWGGSYNEQFF. CDR3 DNA sequence: TGCGCCAGCAGCCAAGTGTGGGGGGGGTCGTACAATGAGCAGTTCTTC.

This clonotype was counted ten times or more. The chain's CDR3 is CATSRDSQSRSDTQYF. CDR3 coding DNA: TGTGCCACCAGCAGAGATAGCCAGAGCCGGTCAGATACGCAGTATTTT. The chain links TRBV15 to TRBJ2-3; D gene unclear. The CDR3 is made up of 16 amino acids. The germline V gene encodes CDR1 LNHNV and CDR2 YYDKDF (reference sequence). Trimming cost V 0 bases and J 4 bases, with 14 bases left between them.

The rearrangement joins TRBV7-9 to TRBJ1-2; 7 bases agree with TRBD1. CDR3 size: 17 residues. Germline V gene lookup returns CDR1 SEHNR and CDR2 FQNEAQ (reference sequence). Trimming cost V 2 bases and J 8 bases; bases outside gene matches: 17. CDR3 bases: TGTGCCAGCAGCTTATTGCCGCGGGGAGGGGGCTCTGGCGGCTACACCTTC. Translated, it gives CASSLLPRGGGSGGYTF.

The chain combines TRBV7-8 with TRBJ2-2; tentatively, D is TRBD1 (6 bases). The CDR3 runs to 16 residues. CDR1 is SGHVS, CDR2 FQNEAQ, per germline. Trimming removed 2 bases from V and 0 bases from J, with 10 bases in between. The CDR3 DNA reads TGTGCCAGCAGCTTATGGGGGCAGGCGAACACCGGGGAGCTGTTTTTT. It yields the protein CASSLWGQANTGELFF.

Many counts were recorded for this clonotype. The genes are TRBV20-1 and TRBJ2-1; 10 bases align to TRBD1. V lost 6 bases and J lost 4; bases outside the gene matches: 9. Germline assignment: CDR1 DFQATT and CDR2 SNEGSKA (reference sequence). The CDR3 runs 15 residues. The CDR3 sequence: CSAYQPGQGYNEQFF. DNA of the CDR3: TGCAGTGCCTACCAACCGGGACAGGGGTACAATGAGCAGTTCTTC.

This clonotype came up a few times. The CDR3, as DNA: TGTGCTAGTGGGCAGACTAGCGGCAGGGATGAGCAGTTCTTC. Protein: CASGQTSGRDEQFF. V is TRBV12-5 and J is TRBJ2-1; 9 bases map to TRBD2. Germline trimming cut 6 bases from V and 8 bases from J; bases unmatched to any gene: 8. The CDR3 consists of 14 residues. Germline CDR1 LGHNT, CDR2 FRNRAP.

This clonotype was observed a handful of times. The DNA of the CDR3 is TGTGCCAGCAGTTACTCGGCCCCCCCATCGACGGGGATGGGGAGCAATCAGCCCCAGCATTTT. Its translation is CASSYSAPPSTGMGSNQPQHF. The rearrangement joins TRBV6-6 to TRBJ1-5; D is unresolved. V was clipped by 0 bases and J by 1 base, with 25 bases between them. The CDR3 consists of 21 residues. Germline V gives CDR1 MNHNY, CDR2 SVGAGI (reference sequence).

This clonotype was picked up many times. The J gene is TRBJ2-3, the V gene TRBV12-5; D remains unclear. The V end lost 4 bases, the J end lost 2 bases, and 7 bases lay between the germline ends. The CDR3 is 13 residues long. Germline V gene lookup returns CDR1 LGHNT and CDR2 FRNRAP. CDR3 nucleotides: TGTGCTAGTGGTTCGGACCCCACAGATACGCAGTATTTT. It codes for CASGSDPTDTQYF.

This clonotype was recorded at least ten times. CDR3 sequence: CSVPFGGDYGYTF. CDR3 nucleotides: TGCAGCGTCCCGTTTGGGGGCGACTATGGCTACACCTTC. The chain employs TRBV29-1 and TRBJ1-2; D may be TRBD1 (6 bases). The V gene's germline CDR1 is SQVTM and CDR2 ANQGSEA. V lost 6 bases to trimming and J lost 3 bases, with 14 bases between them. This CDR3 has 13 amino acids.

This chain connects TRBV7-8 to TRBJ1-5, with D perhaps matching TRBD1 (6 bases). CDR1 and CDR2 (germline): SGHVS, FQNEAQ. V lost 1 base to trimming and J lost 2 bases, with 9 bases between them. This CDR3 is 15 amino acids long. In DNA, the CDR3 is TGTGCCAGCAGCTTAGGGGGGGCTGGCAATCAGCCCCAGCATTTT. As protein: CASSLGGAGNQPQHF.

The table lists this clonotype with a few counts. J is TRBJ2-2 and V is TRBV4-2; a weak D match, TRBD2 (5 bases). Germline-derived CDR1 and CDR2 are LGHNA and YNFKEQ. The CDR3 is 16 amino acids. V lost 0 bases and J lost 0, with 8 bases in between. The CDR3 loop is CASSQDLAPNTGELFF. The CDR3 nucleotides are TGTGCCAGCAGCCAAGACCTAGCTCCGAACACCGGGGAGCTGTTTTTT.

The chain is built from TRBV6-6 and TRBJ2-7; D ambiguous. V was cut by 6 bases and J by 5 bases, with 17 bases left in between. From germline, CDR1 is MNHNY and CDR2 SVGAGI (reference sequence). The CDR3 is made up of 14 amino acids. The chain's CDR3 is CASRPQGSEDEQYF. The CDR3 DNA sequence: TGTGCCAGCAGACCCCAAGGGTCCGAGGACGAGCAGTACTTC.

This clonotype was counted only a few times. The chain links TRBV7-3 to TRBJ2-1; 8 bases are a match to TRBD2. Per the germline V gene, CDR1 is SGHTA and CDR2 is FQGTGA. V was pared by 3 bases and J by 7 bases, with 14 bases of the junction left unmatched. The CDR3 is 17 residues long. The CDR3 region has the DNA TGTGCCAGCAGCTTTCTGGGGGGATCGGGAGGGGGTAATGAGCAGTTCTTC. Its protein is CASSFLGGSGGGNEQFF.